This T cell receptor (beta chain) was observed in a study of human T cells and chemical hapten exposure. This clonotype was picked up a small number of times. Germline V gene lookup returns CDR1 SGHDT and CDR2 YYEEEE. CDR3 length: 13 residues. Trimming shortened V by 4 bases and J by 2 bases, and 10 bases separated the two germline ends. TCRdb itself ran the 5' RACE reads through MiXCR, one entry per CDR3 protein. This table holds 70,000 to 85,000 distinct CDR3 sequences, around a sixth found once. It was unfractionated whole blood from which total RNA was extracted. The receptor's source is a female donor in good health. The chain has TRBV5-6 and TRBJ2-7, with a possible D match to TRBD2 (5 bases). CDR3 residues: CASSVGITYEQYF. DNA for the CDR3: TGTGCCAGCAGCGTCGGGATCACCTACGAGCAGTACTTC.